This T cell receptor beta chain was retrieved from a study of OX40 agonist ivuxolimab in advanced cancers. Study context: The study gave patients intravenous ivuxolimab at 0.01 to 10 mg/kg every 2 weeks.

The CDR3 contains 16 residues. Trimming took 1 base from V and 1 from J, leaving 12 bases between them. In germline, CDR1 is ENHRY, CDR2 SYGVKD. Libraries were prepared by immunoSEQ multiplex PCR; TCRdb keeps only in-frame clonotypes and omits some of them. The sample has just over 50,000 clones; about 80% are singletons. This receptor was identified in an adult with an advanced solid tumor such as melanoma, head and neck, liver or kidney cancer. The specimen comprised CD4+ or CD8+ T cells sorted from blood, sampled in a trial of the OX40 agonist ivuxolimab. The genes are TRBV10-3 and TRBJ2-3; D unresolved. The CDR3 region is CAISELGSTRTDTQYF. The CDR3 DNA reads as TGTGCCATCAGTGAGTTGGGTTCGACTCGCACAGATACGCAGTATTTT.